These T cell receptor beta chains were read from a single sample in a study of identical twins. TCRdb recomputed calls from the 5' RACE reads with MiXCR, one row per CDR3 protein. The sample has under 800,000 distinct CDR3 sequences, less than 25% seen once; the top ten hold 4.3%. The same sample was also studied in work on T cells expressing NK-cell markers.

Sequencing input: PBMCs. These receptors all stem from a woman aged 18-29 years in good health. Each CDR3 is given with its conserved first and last residue.

TRBJ1-4,TRBV12-3/TRBV12-4,CASSFPGSGSEKLFF
TRBJ1-1,TRBV12-3/TRBV12-4,CASSFRGGRQGWAEAFF
TRBJ2-7,TRBV6-5,CASSYWGGDEQYF
TRBJ2-7,TRBV29-1,CSVEVPSRFREQYF
TRBJ2-1,TRBV12-3/TRBV12-4,CASSRDIGVQFF
TRBJ2-7,TRBV20-1,CSARKALSYEQYF
TRBJ2-3,TRBV9,CASSPARGGLADTQYF
TRBJ2-2,TRBV20-1,CSAGQQNTGELFF
TRBJ2-3,TRBV20-1,CSAGNVVGDGFTDTQYF
TRBJ2-5,TRBV12-3/TRBV12-4,CASSMNTAETQYF
TRBJ2-1,TRBV5-4,CASSSRDSQYNEQFF
TRBJ2-6,TRBV12-3/TRBV12-4,CASSQRLASPGANVLTF
TRBJ1-6,TRBV6-5,CASSWTGETTNSPLHF
TRBJ1-3,TRBV27,CASRGNGNTIYF
TRBJ2-7,TRBV7-2,CATTTDRDTYEQYF
TRBJ1-4,TRBV20-1,CSAHDDIEGEKLFF
TRBJ2-3,TRBV29-1,CSAERGAYTDTQYF
TRBJ2-1,TRBV10-3,CAISWTSGGTNEQFF
TRBJ2-1,TRBV5-1,CASSRGLGGEGEQFF
TRBJ2-7,TRBV20-1,CSARVTSGRPEQYF
TRBJ2-7,TRBV12-3/TRBV12-4,CASSLMTGSTYEQYF
TRBJ2-7,TRBV7-8,CASSRLAGPLIDSYEQYF
TRBJ2-7,TRBV5-5,CASSLVDYSYEQYF
TRBJ1-2,TRBV7-6,CASSLGGGAHTF
TRBJ2-2,TRBV7-2,CASTPGAGGMNTGELFF
TRBJ2-3,TRBV12-3/TRBV12-4,CASSYVPDTQYF
TRBJ2-5,TRBV7-2,CASSRTWAGVGETQYF
TRBJ1-1,TRBV12-3/TRBV12-4,CASSLQGLDTEAFF
TRBJ1-1,TRBV10-3,CAIQDGMNTEAFF
TRBJ1-1,TRBV6-1,CASSRTASTEAFF